The 31 T cell receptor beta chains listed next were all sequenced from one sample in a study of blood T cell repertoires in COVID-19. Assay used: immunoSEQ multiplex PCR; TCRdb lists only in-frame clones, some missing. Here the sample spans about 400,000 clones, around 89% being singletons. Sequenced material: peripheral blood. These receptors originate from a woman aged 30 to 39 with acute or convalescent COVID-19.

This clone has only a few counts. The chain combines TRBV19 with TRBJ1-5, with D uncertain. The CDR3 is made up of 15 amino acids. CDR1 is LNHDA and CDR2 is SQIVND in the germline V gene (reference sequence). Between the trimmed V and J ends, which lost 0 bases and 4 bases, there was a span of 10 bases. The CDR3 spells CASSIDLGRNQPQHF. The CDR3 DNA is TGTGCCAGTAGTATAGATCTAGGCAGAAATCAGCCCCAGCATTTT.

This chain links TRBV7-9 with TRBJ2-1; 7 nucleotides match TRBD1. V was clipped by 5 bases and J by 1 base; unmatched bases: 11. Germline values: CDR1 SEHNR, CDR2 FQNEAQ (reference sequence). The CDR3 length is 17 residues. CDR3 sequence (DNA): TGTGCCAGCAGCAACTTCGGACAGGCAAGATCCTACAATGAGCAGTTCTTC. Translation: CASSNFGQARSYNEQFF.

The V gene is TRBV4-2, the J gene TRBJ2-3; D unclear. From germline, CDR1 is LGHNA and CDR2 YNFKEQ. The CDR3 length is 15 residues. V was cut by 4 bases and J by 0 bases, with 11 bases left in between. CDR3 sequence (DNA): TGTGCCAGCAGCCCCCGTAGCTCGAGCACAGATACGCAGTATTTT. Translation gives CASSPRSSSTDTQYF.

The chain recombines TRBV28 with TRBJ1-1; D not certain. The CDR3 sequence is 13 residues long. Trimming cost V 8 bases and J 5 bases, with 15 bases left between them. Germline V gene lookup returns CDR1 MDHEN and CDR2 SYDVKM. The CDR3 here is CASWKTEATEAFF. The CDR3 DNA reads as TGTGCCAGCTGGAAAACCGAGGCGACTGAAGCTTTCTTT. Full variable domain (outside the CDR3, taken from reference TRBV28 and TRBJ1-1): DVKVTQSSRYLVKRTGEKVFLECVQDMDHENMFWYRQDPGLGLRLIYFSYDVKMKEKGDIPEGYSVSREKKERFSLILESASTNQTSMYLCASWKTEATEAFFGQGTRLTVV.

The chain has TRBV4-2 and TRBJ1-3, with a weak D call TRBD1 (6 bases). Germline values: CDR1 LGHNA, CDR2 YNFKEQ. CDR3 length: 16 residues. Trimming shortened V by 4 bases and J by 0 bases, and 13 bases separated the two germline ends. CDR3 sequence: CASSPRPQGSGNTIYF. The DNA for the CDR3 is TGTGCCAGCAGCCCGAGACCACAGGGCTCTGGAAACACCATATATTTT.

This clone appeared a few times. CDR3: CASSGGTVSSYEQYF. The CDR3 region has the DNA TGTGCCAGTAGTGGCGGGACAGTTAGCTCCTACGAGCAGTACTTC. The rearrangement links TRBV19 to TRBJ2-7; D possibly corresponds to TRBD1 (7 bases). The V and J ends lost 5 bases and 0 bases respectively, with 14 bases between them. Germline V gene data show CDR1 as LNHDA and CDR2 as SQIVND (reference sequence). This CDR3 has 15 amino acids.

V is TRBV28 and J is TRBJ2-7, with D unresolved. Germline loops: CDR1 MDHEN, CDR2 SYDVKM. CDR3 length: 15 residues. V lost 3 bases and J 7 bases, leaving 19 bases between the germline ends. The CDR3 region has the DNA TGTGCCAGCAGTTTCCACCATCAGGTATCTTATGAGCAGTACTTC. Amino acid sequence: CASSFHHQVSYEQYF.

The chain combines TRBV24-1 with TRBJ1-2; D remains ambiguous. The germline gives CDR1 KGHDR, CDR2 SFDVKD. The CDR3 loop spans 15 amino acids. Trimming cost V 2 bases and J 8 bases, with 17 bases left between them. DNA for the CDR3: TGTGCCACCAGTGATTCGGGTCGGGGTGTCGTGGGCTACACCTTC. Its protein is CATSDSGRGVVGYTF.

The chain recombines TRBV5-1 with TRBJ2-5; TRBD1 is a possible D gene (7 bases). Germline lookup yields CDR1 SGHRS and CDR2 YFSETQ. This CDR3 is 15 amino acids long. The V gene lost 3 bases and the J gene lost 2 bases, with 14 bases spanning the gap. In DNA form, the CDR3 reads TGCGCCAGCAGCTCGGAGGGGGCGCTGCAAGAGACCCAGTACTTC. Amino acid sequence: CASSSEGALQETQYF.

V is TRBV13 and J is TRBJ1-6, with no clear D. Germline V CDR1 and CDR2: PRHDT, FYEKMQ (reference sequence). The CDR3 consists of 16 residues. V lost 2 bases and J lost 6, with 14 bases in between. CDR3 loop: CASSLMEDLGNSPLHF. In DNA, the CDR3 is TGTGCCAGCAGCTTAATGGAGGATTTGGGTAATTCACCCCTCCACTTT.

This clone was observed a few times. The CDR3 bases are TGTGCCAGCAGGGACAGTCGGTGGTCGAATGAGCAGTACTTC. This gives the protein CASRDSRWSNEQYF. The V call is TRBV25-1, the J call TRBJ2-7; D may be TRBD1 (6 bases). Germline assignment: CDR1 MGHDK and CDR2 SYGVNS. The length of the CDR3 is 14 residues. Trimming cost V 6 bases and J 7 bases, with 19 bases left between them.

V gene TRBV19 combines with J gene TRBJ2-5, with 7 bases identical to TRBD1. Germline V CDR1 and CDR2: LNHDA, SQIVND (reference sequence). The CDR3 runs 13 residues. The V segment lost 4 bases and the J segment 7 bases; nucleotides outside the gene matches: 6. The CDR3 is CASSRDSLGTQYF. Here the CDR3 DNA reads TGTGCCAGTAGTAGGGACAGCCTCGGGACCCAGTACTTC.

This chain links TRBV4-1 with TRBJ1-1; no firm D call. Deletions cut 1 base from V and 5 bases from J, with 8 bases between. CDR3 length: 13 amino acids. Germline V gene lookup returns CDR1 MGHRA and CDR2 YSYEKL. Here the CDR3 reads CASSQGGETEAFF. The CDR3 region has the DNA TGCGCCAGCAGCCAAGGCGGGGAAACTGAAGCTTTCTTT.

The chain carries TRBV6-1 and TRBJ1-3; 10 positions agree with TRBD1. The CDR3 loop spans 16 amino acids. Trimming cost V 3 bases and J 4 bases; bases outside gene matches: 6. Germline CDR1 and CDR2: MNHNS and SASEGT. The CDR3 nucleotides read TGTGCCAGCAGTGACCTTGGGACAGGGGAAGGAAACACCATATATTTT. Protein product: CASSDLGTGEGNTIYF.

CDR3 protein: CASSSGQGETQYF. CDR3 bases: TGTGCCAGCTCATCGGGACAGGGAGAGACCCAGTACTTC. The V gene is TRBV18, the J gene TRBJ2-5; 9 bases match TRBD1. Trimming removed 5 bases from V and 4 bases from J; junction bases left unmatched: 2. This CDR3 spans 13 amino acids. The V gene's germline CDR1 is KGHSH and CDR2 LQKENI.

The chain combines TRBV11-2 with TRBJ2-3, with 7 nucleotides matching TRBD2. The CDR3 loop spans 14 amino acids. CDR1 is SGHAT, CDR2 FQNNGV, per germline. Trimming cost V 1 base and J 5 bases; bases outside gene matches: 3. CDR3 DNA sequence: TGTGCCAGCAGCTTAGTGTCGGGGGGAGATACGCAGTATTTT. It specifies CASSLVSGGDTQYF.

The rearrangement uses TRBV6-5 and TRBJ1-1; unclear D gene. The CDR3 is made up of 15 amino acids. CDR1 is MNHEY, CDR2 SVGAGI, per germline. V dropped 2 bases and J dropped 2 bases, with 12 bases sitting between them. Here the CDR3 DNA reads TGTGCCAGCAGTTACGCGGCCCGGGGAAACACTGAAGCTTTCTTT. Translating it yields CASSYAARGNTEAFF.

The gene calls are TRBV19 and TRBJ1-1, with D uncertain. The CDR3 covers 16 residues. CDR1 and CDR2 (germline): LNHDA, SQIVND (reference sequence). Trimming removed 6 bases from V and 0 bases from J, with 17 bases in between. The CDR3 DNA is TGTGCCAGTAGCGCCCCGCGGGGTAGAATGAACACTGAAGCTTTCTTT. Translation: CASSAPRGRMNTEAFF.

V usage is TRBV30 and J usage is TRBJ1-1, with D tentatively TRBD1 (6 bases). V was cut by 2 bases and J by 8 bases, with 15 bases left in between. The CDR3 covers 13 residues. Germline V gives CDR1 GTSNPN, CDR2 SVGIG (reference sequence). The CDR3 DNA follows: TGTGCCTGGAGTAAATCCAGGGGTCCAGAAGCTTTCTTT. This translates into CAWSKSRGPEAFF.

The chain joins TRBV10-3 to TRBJ2-3; TRBD2 matches 9 bases. V lost 3 bases and J lost 5; bases outside the gene matches: 9. Germline values: CDR1 ENHRY, CDR2 SYGVKD. The CDR3 loop spans 16 amino acids. CDR3 sequence: CAISDRMAGGRDTQYF. DNA of the CDR3: TGTGCCATCAGTGATAGGATGGCGGGGGGGAGAGATACGCAGTATTTT.

The chain uses TRBV19 and TRBJ1-4; 11 bases fit TRBD1. Per germline, CDR1 LNHDA and CDR2 SQIVND (reference sequence). V lost 6 bases, J lost 5 bases, and 5 bases stayed unmatched. This CDR3 contains 15 residues. In DNA form, the CDR3 reads TGTGCCAGTAGCTCCTGGACAGGGGGCAATGAAAAACTGTTTTTT. This gives the protein CASSSWTGGNEKLFF.

This clone was counted a few times. The chain recombines TRBV3-1 (or the pseudogene TRBV3-2) with TRBJ1-2; 9 positions match TRBD1. The CDR3 is 14 residues long. V shed 4 bases and J 4 bases; nucleotides not matched to a gene: 4. Germline V CDR1 and CDR2: LGHDT, YNNKEL (reference sequence). The CDR3: CASSREDRGYGYTF. The CDR3 coding sequence is TGTGCCAGCAGCCGGGAGGACAGGGGCTATGGCTACACCTTC.

The chain has TRBV7-8 and TRBJ2-7, with D perhaps matching TRBD1 (6 bases). The V end lost 5 bases, the J end lost 2 bases, and 7 bases lay between the germline ends. Germline V gene lookup returns CDR1 SGHVS and CDR2 FQNEAQ. The CDR3 has 12 residues. The CDR3 DNA sequence: TGTGCCAGCAGCGAGGGGGCCTACGAGCAGTACTTC. This codes for CASSEGAYEQYF.

With respect to this clone: The sample contains more than one DNA sequence encoding this CDR3. The V and J genes are TRBV5-1 and TRBJ1-1; TRBD1 matches at 7 bases. The trim removed 5 bases at V and 4 bases at J, leaving 2 bases unmatched. Germline CDR1 SGHRS, CDR2 YFSETQ. This CDR3 has 12 residues. The DNA of the CDR3 is TGCGCCAGCAGTTGGACAGGCACTGAAGCTTTCTTT. Translated: CASSWTGTEAFF.

The rearrangement joins TRBV27 to TRBJ1-2; tentative D call: TRBD1 (5 bases). The V gene lost 5 bases and the J gene lost 0 bases, with 7 bases spanning the gap. This CDR3 contains 13 residues. The V gene's germline CDR1 is MNHEY and CDR2 SMNVEV (reference sequence). CDR3 coding DNA: TGTGCCAGCAGTCCGACAGCTAACTATGGCTACACCTTC. It yields the protein CASSPTANYGYTF.

The chain couples TRBV3-1 (or the pseudogene TRBV3-2) to TRBJ1-4, with 12 bases aligning to TRBD1. The CDR3 is 15 residues long. The J segment lost 8 bases and the V segment lost 5 bases, leaving 6 bases of the junction unmatched. The germline CDR1 and CDR2 sequences are LGHDT and YNNKEL (reference sequence). The CDR3 is CASSGGTGGSEKLFF. The CDR3 DNA is TGTGCCAGCAGCGGAGGGACAGGGGGCTCCGAAAAACTGTTTTTT.

To note about this clone: This sample includes further DNA sequences coding for the same CDR3. The chain joins TRBV7-9 to TRBJ1-6, with TRBD1 identical over 10 bases. CDR1 is SEHNR, CDR2 FQNEAQ, per germline (reference sequence). After removal of 5 bases from V and 10 bases from J, the junction contained 5 bases not matched to a gene. The CDR3 is 14 residues long. CDR3 sequence reads: CASSLGTGDSPLHF. In DNA form, the CDR3 reads TGTGCCAGCAGCCTTGGGACAGGGGACTCACCCCTCCACTTT. The full variable domain, its missing parts supplied by reference TRBV7-9 and TRBJ1-6, is DTGVSQNPRHKITKRGQNVTFRCDPISEHNRLYWYRQTLGQGPEFLTYFQNEAQLEKSRLLSDRFSAERPKGSFSTLEIQRTEQGDSAMYLCASSLGTGDSPLHFGNGTRLTVT.

This clone was counted a single time. This sequence joins TRBV13 and TRBJ2-1; 10 nucleotides line up with TRBD2. Germline lookup yields CDR1 PRHDT and CDR2 FYEKMQ (reference sequence). Unmatched junction bases numbered 6, after V lost 5 bases and J lost 2 bases. The CDR3 sequence is 16 residues long. CDR3 protein: CASSGQAGGPYNEQFF. The DNA for the CDR3 is TGTGCCAGCAGCGGGCAAGCGGGGGGGCCCTACAATGAGCAGTTCTTC.

There are a few counts of this clone. The chain combines TRBV10-1 with TRBJ2-3, with unresolved D. Germline V CDR1 and CDR2: WNHNN, SYGVQD (reference sequence). The CDR3 extends over 13 amino acids. Between the trimmed V and J ends, which lost 9 bases and 2 bases, there was a span of 12 bases. CDR3 coding DNA: TGCGCCAGACCGTCTAAGAACACAGATACGCAGTATTTT. Translation: CARPSKNTDTQYF.

The V gene is TRBV5-5, the J gene TRBJ2-7; 8 bases fit TRBD2. Germline-derived CDR1 and CDR2 are SGHKS and YYEKEE (reference sequence). There are 14 residues in the CDR3. V lost 2 bases to trimming and J lost 0 bases; unmatched junction nucleotides: 1. In nucleotides, the CDR3 is TGTGCCAGCAGCTTTGCGGGGGGCTCCTACGAGCAGTACTTC. Translated: CASSFAGGSYEQYF.

The chain couples TRBV12-3 or TRBV12-4 to TRBJ2-4; 8 bases align to TRBD1. CDR3 length equals 13 residues. With 5 bases clipped from V and 12 bases from J, the junction kept 9 bases outside the gene matches. This chain's CDR3 is CASSPRQGSGQYF. CDR3 DNA: TGTGCCAGCAGTCCCAGACAGGGGTCTGGTCAGTACTTC.